Included here is one T cell receptor (beta chain) sequence, with context. The data originate from a study of T cells in Graves' hyperthyroidism and ophthalmopathy. Germline CDR1 DFQATT, CDR2 SNEGSKA (reference sequence). This CDR3 contains 14 residues. V dropped 0 bases and J dropped 8 bases, with 16 bases sitting between them. Amplification targeted TCR beta CDR3 regions from RNA transcripts. First-round RT-PCR with HTBI primers amplified the TCR CDR3 region. MiXCR, applied by TCRdb to the multiplex PCR reads, yields one record per CDR3 protein. The sample consists of fewer than 400,000 distinct CDR3 sequences, around 14% of them appearing once.

The sample taken for sequencing was blood. This sequence originates from a young woman with Graves' hyperthyroidism that later progressed to Graves' ophthalmopathy. The chain recombines TRBV20-1 with TRBJ1-2; weak D call: TRBD1 (6 bases). The CDR3 is CSARDPRGRRGYTF. Here the CDR3 DNA reads TGCAGTGCTAGAGATCCGCGGGGGCGCAGGGGCTACACCTTC.